The rows below give T cell receptor beta chains drawn from one sample of a study of OX40 agonist ivuxolimab in advanced cancers. The data were produced by immunoSEQ multiplex PCR, yet TCRdb's version contains in-frame clones alone and is incomplete. Among tens of thousands of clones listed, more than 65% were seen once. Specimen: CD4+ or CD8+ T cells sorted from blood, collected in a trial of the OX40 agonist ivuxolimab. Receptors were obtained from an adult with an advanced solid tumor such as melanoma, head and neck, liver or kidney cancer. CDR3s leave out the opening cysteine and the closing phenylalanine or tryptophan. Clone sizes are given selectively: once, few, many, or a class where the clone is expanded.

cdr3_aa clone_size v_call
ASSLESTAYEQY NA TRBV11-2
ASSNGQPGHPLH NA TRBV19
ASSPGGGSPLH NA TRBV18
ASSVSGGPGEQF few TRBV9
ASSYFDPYGYT NA TRBV5-6
ASSSLGDYEQY NA TRBV5-1
ASSLMTGAAYEQY NA TRBV4-1
ASSKTSGRAVPETQY NA TRBV11-2
ASSIGAVTNEKLF medium-sized TRBV19
ASSYSGSYGYT NA TRBV6-6
ASSLHLAGDTDTQY NA TRBV4-1
ASSPFSGGADTQY NA TRBV7-9